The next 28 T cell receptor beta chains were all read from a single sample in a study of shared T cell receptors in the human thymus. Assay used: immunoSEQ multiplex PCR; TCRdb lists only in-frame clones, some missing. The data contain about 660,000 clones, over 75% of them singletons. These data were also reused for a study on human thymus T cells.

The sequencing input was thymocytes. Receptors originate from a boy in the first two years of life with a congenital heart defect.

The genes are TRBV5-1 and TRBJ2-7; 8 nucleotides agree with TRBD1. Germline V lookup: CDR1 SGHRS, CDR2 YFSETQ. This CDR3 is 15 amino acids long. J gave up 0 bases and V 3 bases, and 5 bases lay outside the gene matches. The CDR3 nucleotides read TGCGCCAGCAGCTCCCCGGACAGGGACTCCTACGAGCAGTACTTC. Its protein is CASSSPDRDSYEQYF.

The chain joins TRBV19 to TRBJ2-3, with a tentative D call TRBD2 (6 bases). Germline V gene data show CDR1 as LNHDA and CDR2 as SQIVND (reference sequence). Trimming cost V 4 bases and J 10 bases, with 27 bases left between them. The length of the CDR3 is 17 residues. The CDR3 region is CASSTSLLASRRVAQYF. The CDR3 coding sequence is TGTGCCAGTAGTACCTCCCTTCTAGCGTCTAGGCGAGTTGCGCAGTATTTT.

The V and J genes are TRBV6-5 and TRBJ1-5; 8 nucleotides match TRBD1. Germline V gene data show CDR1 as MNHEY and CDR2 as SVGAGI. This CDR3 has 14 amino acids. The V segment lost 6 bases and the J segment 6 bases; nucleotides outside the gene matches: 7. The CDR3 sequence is CASSPGGASQPQHF. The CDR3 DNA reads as TGTGCCAGCAGCCCAGGGGGCGCGTCTCAGCCCCAGCATTTT.

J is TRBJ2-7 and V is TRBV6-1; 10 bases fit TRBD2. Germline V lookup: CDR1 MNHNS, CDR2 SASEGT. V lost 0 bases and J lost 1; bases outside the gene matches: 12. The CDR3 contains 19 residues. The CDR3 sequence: CASSEARGWGTSESYEQYF. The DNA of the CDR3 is TGTGCCAGCAGTGAAGCGAGGGGATGGGGGACTAGCGAGTCCTACGAGCAGTACTTC.

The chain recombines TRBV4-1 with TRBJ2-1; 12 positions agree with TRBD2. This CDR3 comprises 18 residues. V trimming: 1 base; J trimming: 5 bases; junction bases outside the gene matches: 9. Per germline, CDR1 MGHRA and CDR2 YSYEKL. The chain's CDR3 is CASSQVKASGRAHNEQFF. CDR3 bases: TGCGCCAGCAGCCAAGTTAAAGCTAGCGGGAGGGCCCACAATGAGCAGTTCTTC.

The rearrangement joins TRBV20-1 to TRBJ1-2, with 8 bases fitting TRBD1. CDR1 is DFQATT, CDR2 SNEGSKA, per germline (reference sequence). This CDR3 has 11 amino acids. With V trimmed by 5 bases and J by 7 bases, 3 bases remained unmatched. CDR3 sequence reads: CSAQGAGGYTF. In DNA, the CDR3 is TGCAGTGCTCAGGGGGCCGGTGGCTACACCTTC.

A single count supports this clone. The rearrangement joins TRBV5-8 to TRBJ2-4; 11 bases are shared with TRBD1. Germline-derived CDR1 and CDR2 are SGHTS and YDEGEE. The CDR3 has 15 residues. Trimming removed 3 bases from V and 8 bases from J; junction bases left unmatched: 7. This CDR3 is CASSCLGTGGDIQYF. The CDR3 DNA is TGTGCCAGCAGCTGCCTCGGGACAGGGGGGGACATTCAGTACTTC.

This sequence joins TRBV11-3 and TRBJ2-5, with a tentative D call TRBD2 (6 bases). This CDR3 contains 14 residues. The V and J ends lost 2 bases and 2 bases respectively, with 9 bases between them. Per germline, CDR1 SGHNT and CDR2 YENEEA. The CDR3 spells CASSLLAKQETQYF. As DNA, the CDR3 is TGTGCCAGCAGCTTACTAGCGAAACAAGAGACCCAGTACTTC.

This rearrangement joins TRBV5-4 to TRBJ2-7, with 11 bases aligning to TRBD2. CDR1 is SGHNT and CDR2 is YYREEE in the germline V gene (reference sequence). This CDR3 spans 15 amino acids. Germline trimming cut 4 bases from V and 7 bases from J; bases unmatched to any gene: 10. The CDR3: CASSRPLAGEGEQYF. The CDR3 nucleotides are TGTGCCAGCAGCCGGCCACTAGCGGGAGAGGGGGAGCAGTACTTC.

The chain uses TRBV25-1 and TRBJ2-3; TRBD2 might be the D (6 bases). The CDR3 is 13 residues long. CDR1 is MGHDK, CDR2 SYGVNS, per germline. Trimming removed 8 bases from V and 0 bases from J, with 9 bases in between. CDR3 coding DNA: TGTGCCAGCGGTCGGGAGAGCACAGATACGCAGTATTTT. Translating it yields CASGRESTDTQYF. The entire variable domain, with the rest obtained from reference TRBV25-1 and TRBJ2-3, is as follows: EADIYQTPRYLVIGTGKKITLECSQTMGHDKMYWYQQDPGMELHLIHYSYGVNSTEKGDLSSESTVSRIRTEHFPLTLESARPSHTSQYLCASGRESTDTQYFGPGTRLTVL.

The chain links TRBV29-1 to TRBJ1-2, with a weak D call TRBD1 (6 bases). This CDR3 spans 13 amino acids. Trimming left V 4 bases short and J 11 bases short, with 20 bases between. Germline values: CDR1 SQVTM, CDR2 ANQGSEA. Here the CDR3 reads CSVGSPGTSLYTF. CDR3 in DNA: TGCAGCGTTGGGTCACCCGGGACATCCTTATACACCTTC.

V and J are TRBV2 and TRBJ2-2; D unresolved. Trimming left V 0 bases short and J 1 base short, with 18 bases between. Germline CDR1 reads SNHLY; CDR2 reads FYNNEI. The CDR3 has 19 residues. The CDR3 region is CASSEAEASTTWNTGELFF. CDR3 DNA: TGTGCCAGCAGTGAAGCTGAAGCGTCCACCACCTGGAACACCGGGGAGCTGTTTTTT.

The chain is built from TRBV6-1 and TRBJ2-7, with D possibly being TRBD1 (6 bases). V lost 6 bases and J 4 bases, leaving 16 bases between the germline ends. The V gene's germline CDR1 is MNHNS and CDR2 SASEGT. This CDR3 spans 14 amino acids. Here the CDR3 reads CASRLPADRYEQYF. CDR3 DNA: TGTGCCAGCAGGCTACCCGCCGACAGGTACGAGCAGTACTTC.

CDR3 in amino acids: CASSLDREILTEAFF. The CDR3 DNA reads as TGTGCCAGCAGCTTAGATCGCGAGATCCTCACTGAAGCTTTCTTT. V usage is TRBV11-2 and J usage is TRBJ1-1; no clear D gene. CDR3 length equals 15 residues. Germline CDR1 SGHAT, CDR2 FQNNGV. The V end lost 0 bases, the J end lost 4 bases, and 12 bases lay between the germline ends. Using reference TRBV11-2 and TRBJ1-1 for the parts outside the CDR3, the full variable domain is EAGVAQSPRYKIIEKRQSVAFWCNPISGHATLYWYQQILGQGPKLLIQFQNNGVVDDSQLPKDRFSAERLKGVDSTLKIQPAKLEDSAVYLCASSLDREILTEAFFGQGTRLTVV.

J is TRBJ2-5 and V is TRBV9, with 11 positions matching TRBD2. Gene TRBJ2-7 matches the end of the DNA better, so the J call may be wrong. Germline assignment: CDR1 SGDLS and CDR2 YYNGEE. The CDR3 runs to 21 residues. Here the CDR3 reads CASSVVFAGRRLAGPSYEQYF. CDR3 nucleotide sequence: TGTGCCAGCAGCGTAGTGTTTGCGGGGAGAAGACTAGCGGGGCCCTCCTACGAGCAGTACTTC.

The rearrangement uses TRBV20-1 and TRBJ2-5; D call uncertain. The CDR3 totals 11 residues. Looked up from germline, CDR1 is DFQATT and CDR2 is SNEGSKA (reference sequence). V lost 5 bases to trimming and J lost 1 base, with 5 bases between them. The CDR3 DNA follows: TGCAGTGCTCCCATCCAAGAGACCCAGTACTTC. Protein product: CSAPIQETQYF.

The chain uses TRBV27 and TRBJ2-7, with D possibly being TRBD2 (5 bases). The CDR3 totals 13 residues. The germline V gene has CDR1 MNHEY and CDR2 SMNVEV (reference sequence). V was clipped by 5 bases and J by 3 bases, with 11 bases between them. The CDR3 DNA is TGTGCCAGCAGTCCCAGACTACACTACGAGCAGTACTTC. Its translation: CASSPRLHYEQYF.

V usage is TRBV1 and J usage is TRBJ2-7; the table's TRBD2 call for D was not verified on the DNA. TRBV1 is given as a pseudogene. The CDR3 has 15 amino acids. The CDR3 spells CTSSQETTPAVEQYF. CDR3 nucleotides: TGCACCAGCAGCCAGGAGACTACCCCAGCAGTAGAGCAGTACTTC.

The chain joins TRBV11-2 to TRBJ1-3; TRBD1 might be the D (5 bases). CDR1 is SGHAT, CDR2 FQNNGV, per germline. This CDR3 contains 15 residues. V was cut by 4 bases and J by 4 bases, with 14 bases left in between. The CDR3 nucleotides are TGTGCCAGCAGCTCCGGCGGAGGGGCGGGAAACACCATATATTTT. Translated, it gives CASSSGGGAGNTIYF.

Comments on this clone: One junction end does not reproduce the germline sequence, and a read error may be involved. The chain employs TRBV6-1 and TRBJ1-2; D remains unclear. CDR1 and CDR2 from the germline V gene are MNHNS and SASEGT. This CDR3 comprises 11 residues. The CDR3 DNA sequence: TGTGCCAGCAGTGATTTACCGAGACTGGTCTTC. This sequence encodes CASSDLPRLVF.

The CDR3 spells CAWSTYPQGALDEQFF. CDR3 in DNA: TGTGCCTGGAGTACATACCCGCAGGGGGCTTTAGATGAGCAGTTCTTC. The chain recombines TRBV30 with TRBJ2-1, with 8 bases matching TRBD1. The germline V gene has CDR1 GTSNPN and CDR2 SVGIG (reference sequence). The CDR3 runs 16 residues. The trim removed 2 bases at V and 8 bases at J, leaving 14 bases unmatched.

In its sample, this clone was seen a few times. The CDR3 DNA reads TGTGCCAGTAGGGACTCCTCAAGTGGAAACACCATATATTTT. It codes for CASRDSSSGNTIYF. The chain recombines TRBV19 with TRBJ1-3; D gene ambiguous. Trimming stripped 6 bases from V and 3 bases from J, with 12 bases between. CDR1 is LNHDA and CDR2 is SQIVND in the germline V gene (reference sequence). The CDR3 extends over 14 amino acids.

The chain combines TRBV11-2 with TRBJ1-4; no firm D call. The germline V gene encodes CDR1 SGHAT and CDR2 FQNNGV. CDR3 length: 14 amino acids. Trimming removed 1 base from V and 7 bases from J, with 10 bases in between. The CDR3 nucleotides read TGTGCCAGCAGCTTAGGGGAGGCAAGTGAAAAACTGTTTTTT. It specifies CASSLGEASEKLFF. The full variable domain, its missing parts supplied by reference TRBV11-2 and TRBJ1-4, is EAGVAQSPRYKIIEKRQSVAFWCNPISGHATLYWYQQILGQGPKLLIQFQNNGVVDDSQLPKDRFSAERLKGVDSTLKIQPAKLEDSAVYLCASSLGEASEKLFFGSGTQLSVL.

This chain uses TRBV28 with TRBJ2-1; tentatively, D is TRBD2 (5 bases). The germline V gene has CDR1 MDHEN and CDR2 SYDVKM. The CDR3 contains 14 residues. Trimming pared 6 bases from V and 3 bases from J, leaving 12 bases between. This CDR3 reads CASRSRRSYNEQFF. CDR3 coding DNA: TGTGCCAGCAGGTCCCGGAGGAGCTACAATGAGCAGTTCTTC. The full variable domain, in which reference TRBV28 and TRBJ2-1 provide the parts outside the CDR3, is DVKVTQSSRYLVKRTGEKVFLECVQDMDHENMFWYRQDPGLGLRLIYFSYDVKMKEKGDIPEGYSVSREKKERFSLILESASTNQTSMYLCASRSRRSYNEQFFGPGTRLTVL.

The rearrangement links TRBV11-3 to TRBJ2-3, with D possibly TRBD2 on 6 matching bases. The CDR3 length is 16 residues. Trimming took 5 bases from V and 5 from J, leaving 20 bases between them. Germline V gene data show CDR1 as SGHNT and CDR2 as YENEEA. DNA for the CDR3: TGTGCCAGCAGCCCGCTCTGGGAGTGGGGGGAAGATACGCAGTATTTT. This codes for CASSPLWEWGEDTQYF. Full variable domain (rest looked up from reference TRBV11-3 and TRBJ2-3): EAGVVQSPRYKIIEKKQPVAFWCNPISGHNTLYWYLQNLGQGPELLIRYENEEAVDDSQLPKDRFSAERLKGVDSTLKIQPAELGDSAVYLCASSPLWEWGEDTQYFGPGTRLTVL.

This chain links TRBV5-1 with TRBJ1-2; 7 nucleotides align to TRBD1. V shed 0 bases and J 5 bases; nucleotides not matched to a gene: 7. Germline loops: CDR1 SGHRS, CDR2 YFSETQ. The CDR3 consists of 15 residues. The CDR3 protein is CASSLEGDREYGYTF. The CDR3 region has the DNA TGCGCCAGCAGCTTGGAGGGGGACAGAGAATATGGCTACACCTTC.

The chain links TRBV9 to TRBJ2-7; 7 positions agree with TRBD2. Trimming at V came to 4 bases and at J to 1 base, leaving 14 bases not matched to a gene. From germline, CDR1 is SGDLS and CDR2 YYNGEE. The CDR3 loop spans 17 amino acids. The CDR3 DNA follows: TGTGCCAGCAGCCCCACCCCCAGCGGGACGGAATCCTACGAGCAGTACTTC. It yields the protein CASSPTPSGTESYEQYF.

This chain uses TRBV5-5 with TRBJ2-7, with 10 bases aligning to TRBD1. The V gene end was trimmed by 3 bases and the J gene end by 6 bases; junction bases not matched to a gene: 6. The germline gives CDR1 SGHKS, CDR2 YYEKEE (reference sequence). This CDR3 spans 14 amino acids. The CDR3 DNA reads TGTGCCAGCAGCTGGGAGGACAGGGGGGCCGAGCAGTACTTC. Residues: CASSWEDRGAEQYF.